This is a list of T cell receptor beta chains from one sample in a study of vaccination effects on CD4 cells after COVID-19. Antigen specificity for these receptors is unknown. Generated by immunoSEQ multiplex PCR, the TCRdb table keeps only in-frame clones and is missing some. The data hold more than 20,000 clones, with 72% observed a single time. Here the sequenced sample was CD4+ T cells from PBMCs cultured with HCoV-NL63 spike peptides, taken after COVID-19 vaccination. These receptors were collected from a human donor who received a COVID-19 vaccine. The CDR3 runs from the conserved cysteine through the conserved F or W. The D gene is left open where the match is weak. Size values are once, few and many counts, or a class for expanded clones, and some rows have none.

clone_size | d_call | v_call | cdr3_aa
. | . | TRBV14 | CASSPTTGGNYGYTF
few | . | TRBV29-1 | CSVVPYQNEAFF
. | TRBD2 | TRBV5-1 | CASSFGGSGGETQYF
. | TRBD1 | TRBV5-5 | CASSFEDRSWNEQFF
. | . | TRBV7-2 | CASSLAEGGKTFF
. | . | TRBV13 | CASSLERDGETQYF
. | . | TRBV9 | CASSVRGDSYNEQFF
. | TRBD1 | TRBV5-1 | CASSPLQGATNEKLFF
. | TRBD2 | TRBV10-3 | CAISDSGRGADTQYF
once | . | TRBV20-1 | CSASSSDFTDTQYF
. | . | TRBV23-1 | CASCSIPRGGEQYF
. | . | TRBV19 | CASRLRVLNNQPQHF
. | . | TRBV5-5 | CASSSGLSSYEQYF
few | . | TRBV6-5 | CASSHGVGGDYGYTF
. | . | TRBV7-9 | CASSLDWTGGAYEQYF
. | . | TRBV7-2 | CASSFFGRGTGTNEKLFF
once | TRBD2 | TRBV6-4 | CASRLAGDTDTQYF
. | TRBD1 | TRBV7-9 | CASSFGWTGGHNEQFF
. | . | TRBV4-1 | CASSQPTGRAEAFF
. | . | TRBV2 | CASMASAIAQYF
once | . | TRBV9 | CASSVDGWETQYF
. | . | TRBV6-1 | CASSGRLGQSKNIQYF
few | TRBD1 | TRBV4-1 | CASSQATAGQGLSPLHF
once | . | TRBV10-3 | CAISDRPDTQYF
. | TRBD1 | TRBV3-1/TRBV3-2 | CASSQGLAGGQETQYF
. | TRBD1 | TRBV27 | CASNRQGPNTEAFF
once | TRBD1 | TRBV5-4 | CASLSDRGDKSYGYTF
. | . | TRBV9 | CASSVGGTTVNEQFF
. | . | TRBV5-4 | CASSREKGRETQYF
. | . | TRBV11-1 | CASSLGGSSNQPQHF
few | . | TRBV4-2 | CASSPSLGGLGDTDTQYF
. | . | TRBV27 | CASRPLRGGNIQYF
. | TRBD1 | TRBV6-1 | CASSGTGTGTVYEQYF
few | TRBD1 | TRBV19 | CASSPPGQGAGNEQFF
. | . | TRBV5-8 | CASSLGQGLGNQPQHF
. | . | TRBV4-1 | CASSQASYTQYF
. | TRBD1 | TRBV5-1 | CASSGGQLLTGELFF
. | . | TRBV5-1 | CASSLDRAGDTQYF
. | . | TRBV30 | CAWTTANERNEKLFF
. | . | TRBV19 | CASSILGATTNEKLFF
. | . | TRBV10-3 | CAISGRTGRVSLEQYF
. | . | TRBV5-4 | CASSLVSFSNTEAFF
. | . | TRBV6-1 | CASSETGTGPQHF
. | . | TRBV6-5 | CASRVIAEGYEQYF